This T cell receptor beta chain was found in a study of cytomegalovirus exposure and HLA in healthy donors. Healthy individuals who donated bone marrow served as the donors. PCR amplification relied on 60 Vbeta primers (plus 13 Jbeta primers). Only in-frame clones appear in the TCRdb table, and some are missing; sequencing was by immunoSEQ multiplex PCR. The sample lists 130,000 to 150,000 clones, about 80% occurring once. Study-level findings and limits: The study recorded about 160 TCR beta chains that were cytomegalovirus-associated.

Trimming cost V 1 base and J 4 bases, with 6 bases left between them. The germline CDR1 and CDR2 sequences are MGHRA and YSYEKL. There are 13 residues in the CDR3. Concerning this clone itself: Antigen specificity is unknown.

The origin of this receptor is a woman in her sixties in good health and CMV-seropositive. The source material was PBMCs. The rearrangement uses TRBV4-1 and TRBJ2-3; unclear D gene. The CDR3 DNA reads TGCGCCAGCAGCCAAGTCCAGGCAGATACGCAGTATTTT. As protein: CASSQVQADTQYF.